This T cell receptor (beta chain) was sequenced for a study of cytomegalovirus exposure and HLA in healthy donors. Study-level information: Assignment to the Caucasian-associated ancestry cluster applied to roughly 80% of the roughly 420 genotyped donors. Study results and caveats: Serostatus for CMV was the only available immune exposure information. Presence/absence analyses rested on an assumption that sequencing depth was roughly uniform across donors. It emerged from a later analysis that several of the most significant clusters appeared to be linked to common viral pathogens.

The sample holds a few counts of this clone. No antigen is known for it. The PCR was carried out with 60 Vbeta primers and 13 Jbeta primers. Method: immunoSEQ multiplex PCR; TCRdb's copy keeps in-frame clones and lacks some. The data contain 110,000 or so clones, about 16% of them singletons. CDR1 SGHTA and CDR2 FQGNSA come from the germline V gene. V was clipped by 4 bases and J by 2 bases; unmatched bases: 6. This CDR3 has 15 amino acids. This rearrangement joins TRBV7-2 to TRBJ1-2, with 8 nucleotides matching TRBD1. The specimen was PBMCs. The TCR sequence derives from a female donor in good health and CMV-seronegative. CDR3 coding DNA: TGTGCCAGCAGCTCGCAGGGGGCTTCAAACTATGGCTACACCTTC. Translated, it gives CASSSQGASNYGYTF.